This TCR beta chain was identified during a study of vaccination effects on CD4 cells after COVID-19. As for the study in general: Two-dose vaccination with either BNT162b2 or mRNA-1273 was given to the participants. Around 2.1 million PBMC per well were cultured with around 10 IU/ml IL-2 and about 10 ug/ml peptides. Points from the study as a whole: Marked contraction was observed in infection-induced and vaccine-induced clones late after vaccination.

TCRdb's copy holds only in-frame clones and misses some; the assay was immunoSEQ multiplex PCR. Of more than 30,000 clones listed, about 70% are singletons. Germline assignment: CDR1 LNHDA and CDR2 SQIVND (reference sequence). Between the trimmed V and J ends, which lost 3 bases and 3 bases, there was a span of 11 bases. This CDR3 has 14 amino acids. For this clone: Its antigen remains unidentified.

On day 10 of culture, CD4+ T cells were separated out. The TCR originated in a human donor who received a COVID-19 vaccine. The specimen was CD4+ T cells from PBMCs cultured without peptide, collected before COVID-19 vaccination. This chain uses TRBV19 with TRBJ2-5; D might be TRBD2 (6 bases). CDR3 sequence reads: CASSITGAKETQYF. The CDR3 DNA follows: TGTGCCAGTAGTATTACGGGAGCTAAAGAGACCCAGTACTTC.